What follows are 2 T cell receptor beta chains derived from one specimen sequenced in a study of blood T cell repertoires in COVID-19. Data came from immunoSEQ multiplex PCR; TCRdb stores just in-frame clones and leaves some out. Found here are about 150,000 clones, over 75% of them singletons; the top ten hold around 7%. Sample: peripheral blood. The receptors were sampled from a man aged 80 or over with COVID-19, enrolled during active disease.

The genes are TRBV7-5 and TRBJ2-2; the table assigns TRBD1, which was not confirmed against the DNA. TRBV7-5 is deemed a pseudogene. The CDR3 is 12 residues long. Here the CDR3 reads CPGQGTHRELFF. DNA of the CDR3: TGCCCTGGACAGGGTACCCACCGGGAGCTGTTTTTT.

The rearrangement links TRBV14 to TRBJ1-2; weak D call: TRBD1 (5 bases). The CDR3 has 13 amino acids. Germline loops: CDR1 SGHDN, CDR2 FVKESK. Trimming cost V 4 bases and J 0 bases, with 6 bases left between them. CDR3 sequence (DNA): TGTGCCAGCAGCCGACAGACTAACTATGGCTACACCTTC. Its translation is CASSRQTNYGYTF.